This T cell receptor beta chain was profiled in a study of tumor-infiltrating lymphocytes in localized non-small cell lung cancer. On the study more broadly: Tumor tissue and non-adjacent uninvolved lung came from each patient.

Points on this clone: Antigen specificity is unknown.

TCRdb keeps only in-frame clones here, not all; method: immunoSEQ multiplex PCR. The profile shows roughly 12,000 clones, nearly 85% of them singletons. General study points: T-cell fraction did not differ between immunotypes IM1 and IM2. Available tissue quantity limited TCR sequencing to a patient subset.

Germline CDR1 reads WNHNN; CDR2 reads SYGVQD (reference sequence). The CDR3 has 16 residues. Trimming removed 0 bases at V and 4 bases at J, with 14 bases between. Sequenced input: uninvolved lung tissue not adjacent to the tumor. This sequence originates from a human donor with non-small cell lung cancer. This rearrangement joins TRBV10-1 to TRBJ2-3; D is ambiguous. The CDR3 sequence: CASSESPRHLPDTQYF. The CDR3 DNA is TGCGCCAGCAGTGAGTCCCCCAGACACCTCCCAGATACGCAGTATTTT.